Each of the 15 T cell receptor beta chains below was sequenced from the same sample in a study of blood T cell repertoires in COVID-19. Profiled with immunoSEQ multiplex PCR; TCRdb holds only in-frame clones, not every one. The top ten hold under 4.5% of the sample, which has some 130,000 clones, 85% to 90% seen once. Sequenced: peripheral blood. Receptor source: a man between 60 and 75 years old with COVID-19, enrolled during active disease.

This sequence joins TRBV18 and TRBJ1-4; the match to TRBD1 covers 7 bases. Germline trimming cut 3 bases from V and 7 bases from J; bases unmatched to any gene: 8. CDR1 is KGHSH and CDR2 is LQKENI in the germline V gene. This CDR3 has 15 residues. This CDR3 is CASSPQQGRGEKLFF. CDR3 DNA: TGTGCCAGCTCACCCCAACAGGGGAGAGGTGAAAAACTGTTTTTT. Full variable domain (outside the CDR3, taken from reference TRBV18 and TRBJ1-4): NAGVMQNPRHLVRRRGQEARLRCSPMKGHSHVYWYRQLPEEGLKFMVYLQKENIIDESGMPKERFSAEFPKEGPSILRIQQVVRGDSAAYFCASSPQQGRGEKLFFGSGTQLSVL.

The V call is TRBV7-9, the J call TRBJ2-7, with D possibly TRBD1 on 6 matching bases. V was pared by 3 bases and J by 7 bases, with 25 bases between. Germline values: CDR1 SEHNR, CDR2 FQNEAQ (reference sequence). This CDR3 has 17 amino acids. The CDR3 sequence is CASSFFGEQGGLGEQYF. The CDR3 DNA is TGTGCCAGCAGCTTTTTTGGCGAACAGGGTGGGTTGGGGGAGCAGTACTTC. Using reference TRBV7-9 and TRBJ2-7 for the parts outside the CDR3, the full variable domain is DTGVSQNPRHKITKRGQNVTFRCDPISEHNRLYWYRQTLGQGPEFLTYFQNEAQLEKSRLLSDRFSAERPKGSFSTLEIQRTEQGDSAMYLCASSFFGEQGGLGEQYFGPGTRLTVT.

The chain combines TRBV5-6 with TRBJ2-7, with TRBD1 as a possible D gene (6 bases). Germline CDR1 is SGHDT and CDR2 is YYEEEE. The CDR3 totals 14 residues. Trimming took 0 bases from V and 3 from J, leaving 10 bases between them. The DNA for the CDR3 is TGTGCCAGCAGCTTGGTACAGGGCAGCTACGAGCAGTACTTC. This translates into CASSLVQGSYEQYF.

The V gene is TRBV5-1, the J gene TRBJ1-2, with D perhaps matching TRBD1 (5 bases). Trimming took off 1 base at V and 8 bases at J, with 15 bases between the two ends. Germline V CDR1 and CDR2: SGHRS, YFSETQ. CDR3 length: 14 residues. The CDR3 sequence: CASSLSQDNFGYTF. The CDR3 DNA follows: TGCGCCAGCAGCTTGTCCCAGGACAACTTCGGCTACACCTTC.

This clone was recorded a few times. The rearrangement links TRBV13 to TRBJ2-1; the match to TRBD1 covers 11 bases. V trimming: 1 base; J trimming: 7 bases; junction bases outside the gene matches: 9. This CDR3 has 17 residues. Germline V gene sequence: CDR1 PRHDT, CDR2 FYEKMQ (reference sequence). Here the CDR3 DNA reads TGTGCCAGCAGCTTAGCACAGGGAGGGACAGGGGGGAATGAGCAGTTCTTC. It encodes CASSLAQGGTGGNEQFF.

This chain joins TRBV19 and TRBJ2-4; 8 positions match TRBD1. CDR1 and CDR2 (germline): LNHDA, SQIVND (reference sequence). V dropped 6 bases and J dropped 6; count of bases not matched to a gene: 10. The CDR3 has 15 residues. The CDR3 region has the DNA TGTGCCAGTAGAGAACAGGGCGGACAGGGAAACATTCAGTACTTC. It specifies CASREQGGQGNIQYF.

The chain carries TRBV19 and TRBJ2-1; unclear D gene. The CDR3 contains 10 residues. CDR1 is LNHDA, CDR2 SQIVND, per germline (reference sequence). Trimming removed 3 bases from V and 10 bases from J, with 4 bases in between. The CDR3 DNA is TGTGCCAGTAGTATCAGGGAGCAGTTCTTC. Residues: CASSIREQFF.

This clone has only one observation. This chain connects TRBV30 to TRBJ1-4; 7 bases are a match to TRBD1. Germline V CDR1 and CDR2: GTSNPN, SVGIG (reference sequence). The CDR3 is 13 residues long. J was trimmed by 5 bases and V by 8 bases; bases with no gene match: 8. The CDR3 is CAGWGTENEKLFF. CDR3 sequence (DNA): TGTGCCGGATGGGGGACAGAAAATGAAAAACTGTTTTTT.

J is TRBJ1-4 and V is TRBV19; D is possibly TRBD1 (6 bases). The germline V gene has CDR1 LNHDA and CDR2 SQIVND (reference sequence). CDR3 length: 16 residues. Trimming cost V 6 bases and J 4 bases, with 18 bases left between them. The DNA of the CDR3 is TGTGCCAGTAGATCACCTCGGGCAGGGGTTAATGAAAAACTGTTTTTT. It encodes CASRSPRAGVNEKLFF.

This clone has only one observation. The chain couples TRBV13 to TRBJ1-5; D remains unclear. The CDR3 spans 15 residues. The V end lost 5 bases, the J end lost 3 bases, and 14 bases lay between the germline ends. Germline CDR1 is PRHDT and CDR2 is FYEKMQ (reference sequence). CDR3 region: CASSPRWEANQPQHF. The CDR3 nucleotides are TGTGCCAGCAGCCCCCGTTGGGAGGCCAATCAGCCCCAGCATTTT.

As DNA, the CDR3 is TGTGCCAGCAGTTTCTTTCGTCAGCCCCAGCATTTT. Translated, it gives CASSFFRQPQHF. The chain couples TRBV12-3 or TRBV12-4 to TRBJ1-5, with D hard to call. The CDR3 is made up of 12 amino acids. The V and J ends lost 3 bases and 6 bases respectively, with 6 bases between them.

V is TRBV19 and J is TRBJ1-2, with TRBD1 identical over 9 bases. This CDR3 is 12 amino acids long. J lost 7 bases, V lost 5 bases, and 2 bases had no gene match. Germline lookup yields CDR1 LNHDA and CDR2 SQIVND (reference sequence). The CDR3: CASSAQGAGYTF. CDR3 DNA: TGTGCCAGTAGTGCACAGGGGGCTGGCTACACCTTC.

The rearrangement uses TRBV2 and TRBJ2-7; maybe TRBD1 (5 bases). V was trimmed by 4 bases and J by 0 bases, leaving 16 bases between them. The CDR3 sequence is 16 residues long. From germline, CDR1 is SNHLY and CDR2 FYNNEI. The CDR3 DNA follows: TGTGCCAGCAGTGGGAGACAGAGCATACTCTCCTACGAGCAGTACTTC. It yields the protein CASSGRQSILSYEQYF.

This clone was found once. This chain uses TRBV27 with TRBJ1-5; D is perhaps TRBD1 (6 bases). This CDR3 comprises 14 residues. Trimming stripped 2 bases from V and 6 bases from J, with 11 bases between. CDR1 is MNHEY and CDR2 is SMNVEV in the germline V gene (reference sequence). The CDR3 sequence: CASSLAGDGQPQHF. The CDR3 DNA follows: TGTGCCAGCAGTTTAGCAGGGGATGGTCAGCCCCAGCATTTT.

This sequence joins TRBV28 and TRBJ2-5, with TRBD2 matching over 8 bases. V lost 5 bases to trimming and J lost 5 bases; unmatched junction nucleotides: 7. The CDR3 sequence is 14 residues long. Germline CDR1 MDHEN, CDR2 SYDVKM. DNA of the CDR3: TGTGCCAGCAGTAGCGGGGGTTTTAGGGAGACCCAGTACTTC. It is translated as CASSSGGFRETQYF.